The rows below give T cell receptor beta chains drawn from one sample of a study of blood T cell repertoires in COVID-19. Profiled with immunoSEQ multiplex PCR; TCRdb holds only in-frame clones, not every one. The sample carries about 64,000 clones, 65% to 90% recorded once. The material sequenced was peripheral blood. The receptors derive from a man aged 40-50 years with acute or convalescent COVID-19. Both conserved end residues are part of each CDR3. Each record gives: D gene, V gene, J gene, CDR3 length, CDR3 protein, CDR3 DNA. D genes are given only for firm matches.

.	TRBV9	TRBJ2-2	14	CASSVVSVTGELFF	TGTGCCAGCAGCGTAGTATCTGTCACCGGGGAGCTGTTTTTT
TRBD1	TRBV6-5	TRBJ1-2	14	CASRRTGRDYGYTF	TGTGCCAGCAGGAGGACAGGTCGAGATTATGGCTACACCTTC
.	TRBV19	TRBJ1-2	17	CASSMESGGTPPYGYTF	TGTGCCAGTAGTATGGAGAGCGGTGGGACTCCGCCGTATGGCTACACCTTC
.	TRBV5-6	TRBJ2-1	15	CASSRRGFTYNEQFF	TGTGCCAGCAGCCGAAGAGGGTTCACCTACAATGAGCAGTTCTTC
.	TRBV10-2	TRBJ1-5	13	CASSESLYQPQHF	TGCGCCAGCAGTGAATCCCTCTATCAGCCCCAGCATTTT
TRBD2	TRBV2	TRBJ2-3	22	CASSPFWAGGRFRAQRTDTQYF	TGTGCCAGCAGCCCCTTTTGGGCGGGGGGGCGGTTCCGAGCCCAGAGAACAGATACGCAGTATTTT
.	TRBV5-1	TRBJ2-1	15	CASSLGQGPRNEQFF	TGCGCCAGCAGCTTGGGGCAGGGTCCCCGCAATGAGCAGTTCTTC
TRBD2	TRBV9	TRBJ2-3	16	CASSVGVAGDTDTQYF	TGTGCCAGCAGCGTGGGAGTAGCGGGGGACACAGATACGCAGTATTTT
.	TRBV5-1	TRBJ1-1	14	CASSLGWAGAEAFF	TGCGCCAGCAGCTTGGGGTGGGCGGGAGCTGAAGCTTTCTTT
TRBD1	TRBV5-1	TRBJ2-1	16	CASSLAARGPNNEQFF	TGCGCCAGCAGCTTGGCCGCGAGGGGGCCCAACAATGAGCAGTTCTTC